The 13 T cell receptor beta chains presented below share a single source sample, sequenced in a study of CD8 T cells in Susac syndrome. RNA was extracted with the RNeasy kit, and a quantity of 0.5 to 1 ug was reverse transcribed using random hexamers. One entry per CDR3 protein, called by TCRdb with MiXCR from the immunoSEQ multiplex PCR reads. Altogether 100,000 to 150,000 distinct CDR3 sequences are present, about 95% being singletons, with the ten largest covering around 0.087%. Sequences were obtained from CD4+ T cells from PBMCs. The receptor source for this set is a human donor in good health.

The rearrangement joins TRBV14 to TRBJ1-1; no reliable D call. Per the germline V gene, CDR1 is SGHDN and CDR2 is FVKESK. Trimming took off 4 bases at V and 4 bases at J, with 13 bases between the two ends. CDR3 size: 14 residues. CDR3 amino acids: CASSPRVFGTEAFF. The CDR3 DNA sequence: TGTGCCAGCAGCCCAAGGGTATTTGGCACTGAAGCTTTCTTT.

The V call is TRBV18, the J call TRBJ2-7; maybe TRBD1 (5 bases). CDR1 KGHSH and CDR2 LQKENI come from the germline V gene. There are 15 residues in the CDR3. The V gene lost 3 bases and the J gene lost 0 bases, with 12 bases spanning the gap. DNA for the CDR3: TGTGCCAGCTCACCTCGACAGAACCCCTCCTACGAGCAGTACTTC. Protein product: CASSPRQNPSYEQYF.

The chain combines TRBV28 with TRBJ2-5; 8 bases line up with TRBD1. Germline CDR1 is MDHEN and CDR2 is SYDVKM. The CDR3 covers 15 residues. The V gene end was trimmed by 6 bases and the J gene end by 5 bases; junction bases not matched to a gene: 11. CDR3 sequence reads: CASSGAGGKMETQYF. CDR3 bases: TGTGCCAGCAGCGGGGCAGGGGGCAAGATGGAGACCCAGTACTTC.

The chain uses TRBV29-1 and TRBJ1-1; no definite D call. Germline values: CDR1 SQVTM, CDR2 ANQGSEA. This CDR3 is built from 15 residues. Between the trimmed V and J ends, which lost 2 bases and 3 bases, there was a span of 16 bases. In DNA form, the CDR3 reads TGCAGCGTTGAATCGCAGTTGGCCCGGGACACTGAAGCTTTCTTT. It is translated as CSVESQLARDTEAFF.

This chain links TRBV20-1 with TRBJ1-1; TRBD1 matches 7 bases. Per the germline V gene, CDR1 is DFQATT and CDR2 is SNEGSKA (reference sequence). The CDR3 covers 14 residues. With V trimmed by 6 bases and J by 1 base, 8 bases remained unmatched. DNA of the CDR3: TGCAGTGCCAAGGCGGGGGACAGGAACACTGAAGCTTTCTTT. It encodes CSAKAGDRNTEAFF.

The chain has TRBV27 and TRBJ1-5; 7 bases agree with TRBD1. Germline CDR1 and CDR2: MNHEY and SMNVEV (reference sequence). The CDR3 is 17 amino acids. The ends lost 6 bases at V and 3 bases at J; junction bases unmatched: 14. The CDR3 here is CASSRNLGQRPNQPQHF. The CDR3 DNA sequence: TGTGCCAGCAGCCGAAACCTGGGACAGCGTCCCAATCAGCCCCAGCATTTT.

The chain joins TRBV3-1 to TRBJ2-1; 11 bases fit TRBD2. The CDR3 contains 16 residues. The junction had 10 bases not matched to a gene; V was cut back by 7 bases and J by 5 bases. CDR1 is LGHDT and CDR2 is YNNKEL in the germline V gene (reference sequence). CDR3 DNA: TGTGCCAGCATCCCCTTGGAGGGACTAGCGGACAATGAGCAGTTCTTC. Translating it yields CASIPLEGLADNEQFF.

This clonotype was observed a single time. The chain is built from TRBV5-1 and TRBJ2-5; D call uncertain. The CDR3 runs 12 residues. Trimming left V 1 base short and J 5 bases short, with 6 bases between. Germline CDR1 SGHRS, CDR2 YFSETQ. The CDR3 DNA sequence: TGCGCCAGCAGCTTGATTATGGAGACCCAGTACTTC. Its protein is CASSLIMETQYF.

The chain is built from TRBV6-2 or TRBV6-3 and TRBJ1-5; D ambiguous. Trimming pared 10 bases from V and 3 bases from J, leaving 16 bases between. Per the germline V gene, CDR1 is MNHEY and CDR2 is SVGEGT. CDR3 length: 14 amino acids. DNA of the CDR3: TGTGCCACCTCCACCCGGCTGCACAATCAGCCCCAGCATTTT. Its translation is CATSTRLHNQPQHF.

The chain joins TRBV7-2 to TRBJ2-1; TRBD2 aligns across 13 bases. Germline CDR1 reads SGHTA; CDR2 reads FQGNSA. V shed 5 bases and J 6 bases; nucleotides not matched to a gene: 4. CDR3 length equals 15 residues. Written as DNA, the CDR3 is TGTGCCAGCAGCAGGGGACTAGCGGGGCTCAATGAGCAGTTCTTC. Protein product: CASSRGLAGLNEQFF. The full variable domain, in which reference TRBV7-2 and TRBJ2-1 provide the parts outside the CDR3, is GAGVSQSPSNKVTEKGKDVELRCDPISGHTALYWYRQSLGQGLEFLIYFQGNSAPDKSGLPSDRFSAERTGGSVSTLTIQRTQQEDSAVYLCASSRGLAGLNEQFFGPGTRLTVL.

The chain recombines TRBV19 with TRBJ1-1; 7 nucleotides match TRBD1. In germline, CDR1 is LNHDA, CDR2 SQIVND (reference sequence). With V trimmed by 6 bases and J by 1 base, 5 bases remained unmatched. This CDR3 is 14 amino acids long. CDR3 sequence (DNA): TGTGCCAGTAGCACGACAGGGAGGAACACTGAAGCTTTCTTT. The encoded protein is CASSTTGRNTEAFF.

V usage is TRBV30 and J usage is TRBJ2-4, with D maybe TRBD2 (5 bases). This CDR3 contains 16 residues. The V and J ends lost 0 bases and 7 bases respectively, with 19 bases between them. Germline loops: CDR1 GTSNPN, CDR2 SVGIG (reference sequence). The CDR3 DNA reads as TGTGCCTGGAGTGTCCGGTTCGGACTTAGAGTGAACATTCAGTACTTC. It yields the protein CAWSVRFGLRVNIQYF.

The chain recombines TRBV11-2 with TRBJ1-2, with TRBD1 as a possible D gene (6 bases). The CDR3 has 16 amino acids. Germline values: CDR1 SGHAT, CDR2 FQNNGV. V was clipped by 4 bases and J by 0 bases, with 15 bases between them. The CDR3 nucleotides read TGTGCCAGCAGCTCTACCAGGACAGCAGCTAACTATGGCTACACCTTC. The encoded protein is CASSSTRTAANYGYTF.